This passage covers 5 T cell receptor beta chains from one sample sequenced in a study of blood T cell repertoires in COVID-19. TCRdb's copy holds only in-frame clones and misses some; the assay was immunoSEQ multiplex PCR. The sample has about 300,000 clones, about nine tenths seen once; the top ten hold around 4%. The source material was PBMCs or T cells enriched from blood (not recorded which). All receptors derive from a man aged 30-40 years who had recovered from COVID-19.

This chain uses TRBV2 with TRBJ2-7, with D uncertain. CDR3 length equals 14 residues. Germline CDR1 reads SNHLY; CDR2 reads FYNNEI. V was trimmed by 10 bases and J by 2 bases, leaving 18 bases between them. The chain's CDR3 is CAIHLGLGAYEQYF. Here the CDR3 DNA reads TGTGCCATCCACCTCGGCCTAGGTGCCTACGAGCAGTACTTC.

There are a few counts of this clone. The chain carries TRBV5-1 and TRBJ2-7; possible D gene TRBD2, 7 bases. Germline V gene sequence: CDR1 SGHRS, CDR2 YFSETQ. This CDR3 contains 15 residues. The V end was cut by 1 base, the J end by 1 base, with 12 bases between. The CDR3 sequence is CASSLWGGASYEQYF. CDR3 nucleotide sequence: TGCGCCAGCAGCTTGTGGGGGGGCGCGTCCTACGAGCAGTACTTC.

The rearrangement joins TRBV10-3 to TRBJ2-7; 10 bases fit TRBD2. After removal of 4 bases from V and 7 bases from J, the junction contained 16 bases not matched to a gene. The CDR3 is 17 residues long. Germline loops: CDR1 ENHRY, CDR2 SYGVKD. Written as DNA, the CDR3 is TGTGCCATCAGTGGAGAAGCTGTGGCTAGCGGGAGTGGGGAGCAGTACTTC. This encodes CAISGEAVASGSGEQYF.

The V and J genes are TRBV19 and TRBJ1-4; 7 bases are shared with TRBD1. The germline gives CDR1 LNHDA, CDR2 SQIVND (reference sequence). J was trimmed by 5 bases and V by 3 bases; bases with no gene match: 6. The CDR3 sequence is 15 residues long. This chain's CDR3 is CASSILAGGNEKLFF. CDR3 sequence (DNA): TGTGCCAGTAGTATTCTGGCAGGGGGGAATGAAAAACTGTTTTTT. The complete variable domain, with remaining parts taken from reference TRBV19 and TRBJ1-4, reads DGGITQSPKYLFRKEGQNVTLSCEQNLNHDAMYWYRQDPGQGLRLIYYSQIVNDFQKGDIAEGYSVSREKKESFPLTVTSAQKNPTAFYLCASSILAGGNEKLFFGSGTQLSVL.

The table lists this clone with a count of one. This CDR3 reads CASSSGTGDAGELFF. The DNA for the CDR3 is TGTGCCAGCAGTTCCGGGACAGGGGACGCCGGGGAGCTGTTTTTT. The chain joins TRBV6-5 to TRBJ2-2; 10 nucleotides align to TRBD1. J gave up 6 bases and V 4 bases, and 5 bases lay outside the gene matches. Germline-derived CDR1 and CDR2 are MNHEY and SVGAGI. This CDR3 is built from 15 residues.